This paragraph covers one TCR beta chain sequence. Trimming shortened V by 3 bases and J by 0 bases, and 21 bases separated the two germline ends. In germline, CDR1 is SGHTA, CDR2 FQGNSA. The CDR3 runs to 19 residues. TCRdb analysed the RT-PCR reads with MiXCR anew, one entry per CDR3 protein. The repertoire has about 680,000 distinct CDR3 sequences, 14% of them found once; the top ten carry 3.6%. This sequence was found in a female donor in good health, serving as a healthy control. This rearrangement joins TRBV7-2 to TRBJ2-4; possible D gene TRBD2, 6 bases. Input material: memory CD4+ T cells from blood. CDR3: CASSFLTGWGDVAKNIQYF. CDR3 coding DNA: TGTGCCAGCAGCTTCCTAACGGGGTGGGGGGACGTAGCCAAAAACATTCAGTACTTC.